Listed here are 15 T cell receptor beta chains from one sample, sequenced in a study of T cells of healthy individuals. TCRdb itself ran the 5' RACE reads through MiXCR, one entry per CDR3 protein. The sample consists of 85,000 to 100,000 distinct CDR3 sequences, under 20% of them appearing once. All receptors come from a human donor in good health.

This clonotype was observed at least ten times. V usage is TRBV7-9 and J usage is TRBJ1-5, with 10 bases lining up with TRBD1. V dropped 1 base and J dropped 3; count of bases not matched to a gene: 6. Per the germline V gene, CDR1 is SEHNR and CDR2 is FQNEAQ (reference sequence). This CDR3 contains 17 residues. This chain's CDR3 is CASSLEERQGANQPQHF. The CDR3 nucleotides read TGTGCCAGCAGCTTAGAGGAGAGACAGGGGGCCAATCAGCCCCAGCATTTT. The whole variable domain, remainder taken from reference TRBV7-9 and TRBJ1-5, is DTGVSQNPRHKITKRGQNVTFRCDPISEHNRLYWYRQTLGQGPEFLTYFQNEAQLEKSRLLSDRFSAERPKGSFSTLEIQRTEQGDSAMYLCASSLEERQGANQPQHFGDGTRLSIL.

The table lists this clonotype with a few counts. The gene calls are TRBV4-1 and TRBJ2-7; D remains ambiguous. Germline lookup yields CDR1 MGHRA and CDR2 YSYEKL. CDR3 size: 13 residues. V lost 0 bases, J lost 5 bases, and 8 bases lay in between. CDR3 in amino acids: CASSQDPRHEQYF. In DNA, the CDR3 is TGCGCCAGCAGCCAAGATCCCCGACACGAGCAGTACTTC.

In this sample, this clonotype turned up a few times. V and J are TRBV3-1 and TRBJ1-3; maybe TRBD1 (6 bases). The CDR3 spans 13 residues. CDR1 LGHDT and CDR2 YNNKEL come from the germline V gene (reference sequence). V dropped 3 bases and J dropped 5 bases, with 8 bases sitting between them. The DNA of the CDR3 is TGTGCCAGCAGCCAGGGACATCGAAACACCATATATTTT. Protein product: CASSQGHRNTIYF.

This chain links TRBV28 with TRBJ2-7; D unresolved. The V gene lost 2 bases and the J gene lost 0 bases, with 8 bases spanning the gap. The CDR3 runs 14 residues. Germline CDR1 is MDHEN and CDR2 is SYDVKM. The CDR3 sequence is CASSLTRRSYEQYF. DNA of the CDR3: TGTGCCAGCAGTTTAACACGACGCTCCTACGAGCAGTACTTC.

This clonotype was seen at least ten times. The rearrangement uses TRBV6-5 and TRBJ2-7; 10 nucleotides line up with TRBD2. Germline values: CDR1 MNHEY, CDR2 SVGAGI. CDR3 length equals 14 residues. After removal of 6 bases from V and 4 bases from J, the junction contained 6 bases not matched to a gene. This CDR3 is CASRGGLARYEQYF. In DNA, the CDR3 is TGTGCCAGCAGAGGGGGACTAGCGAGATACGAGCAGTACTTC.

This clonotype was observed a handful of times. The chain has TRBV6-5 and TRBJ2-3; 16 bases are shared with TRBD2. This CDR3 contains 18 residues. The V segment lost 6 bases and the J segment 1 base; nucleotides outside the gene matches: 7. Germline V gives CDR1 MNHEY, CDR2 SVGAGI. CDR3 nucleotides: TGTGCCAGCAGCGGAGGGACTAGCGGGGGGGCCGGCACAGATACGCAGTATTTT. Encoded protein: CASSGGTSGGAGTDTQYF.

This clonotype was counted many times. The rearrangement joins TRBV2 to TRBJ2-7; 9 bases fit TRBD1. Per the germline V gene, CDR1 is SNHLY and CDR2 is FYNNEI. The CDR3 has 13 residues. The trim removed 8 bases at V and 1 base at J, leaving 3 bases unmatched. As DNA, the CDR3 is TGTGCCAGCCGACAGGGGGTTTCCTACGAGCAGTACTTC. Translated: CASRQGVSYEQYF.

This rearrangement joins TRBV6-2 or TRBV6-3 to TRBJ1-1; 7 bases agree with TRBD1. Germline lookup yields CDR1 MNHEY and CDR2 SVGEGT. V was pared by 6 bases and J by 5 bases, with 9 bases of the junction left unmatched. The CDR3 covers 14 residues. The CDR3 bases are TGTGCCAGCAGGTACAGGGGTGGGGTGACTGAAGCTTTCTTT. Translated, it gives CASRYRGGVTEAFF.

The chain joins TRBV7-2 to TRBJ2-6; 11 bases match TRBD2. The CDR3 totals 17 residues. V lost 5 bases and J lost 0; bases outside the gene matches: 3. Germline CDR1 SGHTA, CDR2 FQGNSA. Here the CDR3 reads CASSKGLADSGANVLTF. The CDR3 region has the DNA TGTGCCAGCAGCAAGGGACTAGCGGACTCTGGGGCCAACGTCCTGACTTTC.

This clonotype was recorded a few times. The rearrangement uses TRBV11-2 and TRBJ1-2; perhaps TRBD1 as D (5 bases). There are 14 residues in the CDR3. Trimming pared 4 bases from V and 4 bases from J, leaving 13 bases between. Looked up from germline, CDR1 is SGHAT and CDR2 is FQNNGV. CDR3 in amino acids: CASSSPRGSYGYTF. The CDR3 DNA reads as TGTGCCAGCAGCTCCCCTAGGGGATCCTATGGCTACACCTTC. The complete variable domain, with remaining parts taken from reference TRBV11-2 and TRBJ1-2, reads EAGVAQSPRYKIIEKRQSVAFWCNPISGHATLYWYQQILGQGPKLLIQFQNNGVVDDSQLPKDRFSAERLKGVDSTLKIQPAKLEDSAVYLCASSSPRGSYGYTFGSGTRLTVV.

As regards this clonotype: This may be a read error, as it is one base from a much larger clone. The rearrangement uses TRBV27 and TRBJ2-1; the D gene is possibly TRBD1 (8 bases). The V end lost 0 bases, the J end lost 10 bases, and 13 bases lay between the germline ends. The length of the CDR3 is 14 residues. Germline-derived CDR1 and CDR2 are MNHEY and SMNVEV (reference sequence). CDR3 region: CASSLSTGDYEQFF. The CDR3 DNA reads TGTGCCAGCAGTTTATCGACAGGGGACTACGAGCAGTTCTTC.

The chain employs TRBV7-8 and TRBJ2-7; D possibly corresponds to TRBD2 (6 bases). The CDR3 covers 16 residues. The germline CDR1 and CDR2 sequences are SGHVS and FQNEAQ. The V gene lost 5 bases and the J gene lost 0 bases, with 17 bases spanning the gap. As DNA, the CDR3 is TGTGCCAGCAGCCAAAGCGGGTCTACCTCCTCCTACGAGCAGTACTTC. Residues: CASSQSGSTSSYEQYF.

The table lists this clonotype with a few counts. V and J are TRBV7-9 and TRBJ1-3; D is possibly TRBD1 (5 bases). CDR1 is SEHNR, CDR2 FQNEAQ, per germline (reference sequence). Trimming stripped 2 bases from V and 2 bases from J, with 7 bases between. The CDR3 is made up of 14 amino acids. The CDR3 coding sequence is TGTGCCAGCAGCTTAAAGGGACCTGGAAACACCATATATTTT. Its protein is CASSLKGPGNTIYF.

The CDR3 sequence: CASSQVSNTEAFF. Written as DNA, the CDR3 is TGTGCCAGCAGCCAAGTCAGTAACACTGAAGCTTTCTTT. The chain carries TRBV4-2 and TRBJ1-1; D gene uncertain. The CDR3 spans 13 residues. The germline V and J ends were trimmed by 1 base and 2 bases, with 5 bases remaining between them. The germline V gene encodes CDR1 LGHNA and CDR2 YNFKEQ.

This clonotype was counted between two and nine times. This chain joins TRBV5-6 and TRBJ2-3; D is unclear. Trimming pared 1 base from V and 2 bases from J, leaving 5 bases between. Germline V gene data show CDR1 as SGHDT and CDR2 as YYEEEE. This CDR3 has 13 residues. CDR3 protein: CASSLSITDTQYF. The CDR3 coding sequence is TGTGCCAGCAGCTTGTCTATCACAGATACGCAGTATTTT.